Listed below are T cell receptor beta chains from one sample, sequenced in a study of Tregs in tolerant kidney transplant recipients. TCRdb keeps only in-frame clones here, not all; method: immunoSEQ multiplex PCR. The table has about 240,000 clones, approximately 83% seen once. Sequencing was carried out using CD4+ T cells from blood. The receptors come from a human donor in good health. The CDR3 runs from the conserved cysteine through the conserved F or W. D genes are given only for firm matches. Rows give clone size only sometimes, using once, few, many, or a class for an expanded clone.

size: few; D: NA; V: TRBV2; J: TRBJ2-7; DNA: TGTGCCAGCATGGATCGTAACTCCTACGAGCAGTACTTC; CDR3: CASMDRNSYEQYF
size: NA; D: NA; V: TRBV5-5; J: TRBJ2-3; DNA: TGTGCCAGCAGCCGACAGCGACCTAGCACAGATACGCAGTATTTT; CDR3: CASSRQRPSTDTQYF
size: NA; D: NA; V: TRBV9; J: TRBJ2-7; DNA: TGTGCCAGCAGCGTAGACGGGGGACAAGGAGTCTACGAGCAGTACTTC; CDR3: CASSVDGGQGVYEQYF
size: NA; D: TRBD1; V: TRBV6-1; J: TRBJ1-1; DNA: TGTGCCAGCAGTGAAGCGGGAAGGGGGCCGAGTACTGAAGCTTTCTTT; CDR3: CASSEAGRGPSTEAFF
size: NA; D: TRBD1; V: TRBV2; J: TRBJ2-7; DNA: TGTGCCAGCACACCGGGACAGGGGACTTCTCTCAGCTCCTACGAGCAGTACTTC; CDR3: CASTPGQGTSLSSYEQYF
size: NA; D: NA; V: TRBV19; J: TRBJ2-7; DNA: TGTGCCAGTAGACGGGACCCTGGGGACGAGCAGTACTTC; CDR3: CASRRDPGDEQYF
size: NA; D: NA; V: TRBV4-1; J: TRBJ2-7; DNA: TGCGCCAGCAGCCTTAGACACCTTACTAGCAGCTACGAGCAGTACTTC; CDR3: CASSLRHLTSSYEQYF
size: once; D: TRBD2; V: TRBV11-2; J: TRBJ2-7; DNA: TGTGCCAGCAGTCCACTTAGCGGGAGGAGCTCCTACGAGCAGTACTTC; CDR3: CASSPLSGRSSYEQYF
size: once; D: TRBD2; V: TRBV7-2; J: TRBJ2-7; DNA: TGTGCCAGCAGCTTTGAACGGGGGGGCCTCCAGTACTTC; CDR3: CASSFERGGLQYF
size: NA; D: NA; V: TRBV29-1; J: TRBJ1-1; DNA: TGCAGCGTCAAGTTCGGACAGAACACTGAAGCTTTCTTT; CDR3: CSVKFGQNTEAFF
size: NA; D: TRBD1; V: TRBV27; J: TRBJ1-6; DNA: TGTGCCAGCAGTACCCGACAGGGGTCTTCACCCCTCCACTTT; CDR3: CASSTRQGSSPLHF
size: NA; D: NA; V: TRBV10-3; J: TRBJ1-1; DNA: TGTGCCAGCAGCCGCACAACACAGGTCGAAGCTTTCTTT; CDR3: CASSRTTQVEAFF
size: once; D: NA; V: TRBV6-5; J: TRBJ1-5; DNA: TGTGCCAGCGACAGGCACAATCAGCCCCAGCATTTT; CDR3: CASDRHNQPQHF
size: NA; D: NA; V: TRBV6-1; J: TRBJ2-7; DNA: TGTGCCAGCAGTGAAGGGGTCCCCTACGAGCAGTACTTC; CDR3: CASSEGVPYEQYF
size: NA; D: NA; V: TRBV4-2; J: TRBJ2-5; DNA: TGTGCCAGCAGCCAAGTTGTGGGTCGTCACCAAGAGACCCAGTACTTC; CDR3: CASSQVVGRHQETQYF
size: NA; D: NA; V: TRBV28; J: TRBJ1-3; DNA: TGTGCCAGCAGTCTGGGGGGAACATCTGGAAACACCATATATTTT; CDR3: CASSLGGTSGNTIYF
size: NA; D: NA; V: TRBV11-3; J: TRBJ2-2; DNA: TGTGCCAGCAGCCCGGGACATATGAACACCGGGGAGCTGTTTTTT; CDR3: CASSPGHMNTGELFF
size: NA; D: NA; V: TRBV2; J: TRBJ2-7; DNA: TGTGCCAGCAGTGCTCGACTAGGCCTCGCCGAGCAGTACTTC; CDR3: CASSARLGLAEQYF
size: NA; D: TRBD2; V: TRBV5-1; J: TRBJ2-1; DNA: TGCGCCAGCAGCTTGGGACTAGCGGGAGGGCAGAATGAGCAGTTCTTC; CDR3: CASSLGLAGGQNEQFF
size: once; D: TRBD1; V: TRBV19; J: TRBJ2-7; DNA: TGTGCCAGTACCCCCGGACAGGGACTCTCCTACGAGCAGTACTTC; CDR3: CASTPGQGLSYEQYF